The 32 T cell receptor beta chains in this list originate from one sample, sequenced in a study of blood T cell repertoires in COVID-19. Here immunoSEQ multiplex PCR was the method, and the copy in TCRdb shows in-frame clones only, minus some. The repertoire holds 200,000 to 250,000 clones, approximately 87% seen once, with roughly 6.2% in the top ten. Sequencing input: peripheral blood. Receptor source: a man aged 60-69 years who had recovered from COVID-19.

The chain is built from TRBV7-9 and TRBJ1-4; 7 bases line up with TRBD1. The CDR3 covers 15 residues. Germline loops: CDR1 SEHNR, CDR2 FQNEAQ (reference sequence). J lost 4 bases, V lost 5 bases, and 7 bases had no gene match. CDR3 sequence (DNA): TGTGCCAGCAGCCGATGGGGGACAGATAATGAAAAACTGTTTTTT. Translated: CASSRWGTDNEKLFF.

This rearrangement joins TRBV19 to TRBJ1-5; 8 nucleotides line up with TRBD1. The CDR3 runs to 15 residues. V lost 5 bases, J lost 7 bases, and 10 bases stayed unmatched. Looked up from germline, CDR1 is LNHDA and CDR2 is SQIVND (reference sequence). In DNA form, the CDR3 reads TGTGCCAGTAGTCCCTCGGACAGGGTCGAGCAGCCCCAGCATTTT. It encodes CASSPSDRVEQPQHF.

The genes are TRBV6-5 and TRBJ2-7, with D perhaps TRBD1 (6 bases). Germline-derived CDR1 and CDR2 are MNHEY and SVGAGI. The CDR3 spans 14 residues. Trimming cost V 4 bases and J 1 base, with 11 bases left between them. The CDR3 loop reads CASSSPRGSYEQYF. In DNA form, the CDR3 reads TGTGCCAGCAGTTCCCCCAGGGGTTCCTACGAGCAGTACTTC.

This chain links TRBV7-8 with TRBJ1-5; 7 bases map to TRBD1. The CDR3 is 16 amino acids. After removal of 6 bases from V and 3 bases from J, the junction contained 11 bases not matched to a gene. Germline V gene lookup returns CDR1 SGHVS and CDR2 FQNEAQ. CDR3 residues: CASSPGRGRNNQPQHF. The CDR3 region has the DNA TGTGCCAGCAGTCCAGGTAGGGGGCGCAACAATCAGCCCCAGCATTTT.

J is TRBJ1-1 and V is TRBV19; D is perhaps TRBD1 (5 bases). This CDR3 is 18 amino acids long. Looked up from germline, CDR1 is LNHDA and CDR2 is SQIVND (reference sequence). Trimming left V 6 bases short and J 1 base short, with 24 bases between. The CDR3, as DNA: TGTGCCAGTAGGATAATTGGGGCCAGATTAGATGGGAACACTGAAGCTTTCTTT. This translates into CASRIIGARLDGNTEAFF.

The chain couples TRBV4-2 to TRBJ2-3; possibly TRBD1 for D (5 bases). The germline V gene has CDR1 LGHNA and CDR2 YNFKEQ. V lost 3 bases to trimming and J lost 0 bases, with 10 bases between them. The CDR3 consists of 15 residues. CDR3 nucleotide sequence: TGTGCCAGCAGCCAGCCAGGGAAGAGCACAGATACGCAGTATTTT. As protein: CASSQPGKSTDTQYF.

This clone was seen just once. This CDR3 is CASSLFEGGGLFF. The CDR3 region has the DNA TGCGCCAGCAGCTTGTTTGAGGGAGGAGGACTGTTTTTT. This chain links TRBV5-1 with TRBJ1-4; unclear D gene. With 1 base removed from V and 13 bases from J, the gap between germline ends came to 14 bases. The V gene's germline CDR1 is SGHRS and CDR2 YFSETQ. This CDR3 is built from 13 residues.

This clone appeared once. The chain recombines TRBV19 with TRBJ2-1; 12 bases agree with TRBD2. Trimming took 3 bases from V and 9 from J; bases not matched to a gene: 18. The CDR3 runs 19 residues. Germline CDR1 reads LNHDA; CDR2 reads SQIVND (reference sequence). DNA for the CDR3: TGTGCCAGTAGTATCCTAGGAAGGCTAGCGGGAGGGTATATGGGTGAGCAGTTCTTC. Its protein product is CASSILGRLAGGYMGEQFF.

The chain links TRBV6-6 to TRBJ2-7, with 7 bases that match TRBD1. J gave up 3 bases and V 6 bases, and 5 bases lay outside the gene matches. The germline CDR1 and CDR2 sequences are MNHNY and SVGAGI (reference sequence). This CDR3 comprises 13 residues. The CDR3 sequence: CASRRDSRYEQYF. The CDR3, as DNA: TGTGCCAGCAGACGGGACAGCCGCTACGAGCAGTACTTC.

CDR3 sequence: CASSLSGDEKLFF. The CDR3 DNA reads TGTGCCAGCAGCTTATCCGGGGATGAAAAACTGTTTTTT. The genes are TRBV7-9 and TRBJ1-4; no reliable D call. Between the trimmed V and J ends, which lost 2 bases and 6 bases, there was a span of 7 bases. Germline CDR1 and CDR2: SEHNR and FQNEAQ (reference sequence). This CDR3 is 13 amino acids long.

The CDR3 sequence: CASSKNRGHNTGELFF. The CDR3 bases are TGTGCCAGCAGCAAAAACAGGGGCCATAACACCGGGGAGCTGTTTTTT. V is TRBV21-1 and J is TRBJ2-2; TRBD1, the D gene given by the table, was not confirmed from the DNA. TRBV21-1 is an annotated pseudogene. The CDR3 is 16 amino acids.

This chain uses TRBV18 with TRBJ1-1; TRBD1 matches 7 bases. From germline, CDR1 is KGHSH and CDR2 LQKENI. This CDR3 is 15 amino acids long. V was pared by 6 bases and J by 3 bases, with 10 bases of the junction left unmatched. CDR3 DNA sequence: TGTGCCAGCTCCCGACAGGGAGCAGGGGACACTGAAGCTTTCTTT. This codes for CASSRQGAGDTEAFF.

The chain uses TRBV7-3 and TRBJ2-1; the D gene is possibly TRBD2 (6 bases). The CDR3 has 15 amino acids. The V end was cut by 5 bases, the J end by 0 bases, with 11 bases between. In germline, CDR1 is SGHTA, CDR2 FQGTGA. This CDR3 is CASSPTSSSYNEQFF. In DNA, the CDR3 is TGTGCCAGCAGCCCCACTAGCTCCTCCTACAATGAGCAGTTCTTC.

The V and J genes are TRBV2 and TRBJ1-1, with D possibly TRBD1 on 5 matching bases. The CDR3 runs 14 residues. Germline lookup yields CDR1 SNHLY and CDR2 FYNNEI. Trimming took off 6 bases at V and 1 base at J, with 12 bases between the two ends. This CDR3 is CASRTRGGNTEAFF. Written as DNA, the CDR3 is TGTGCCAGCAGAACCCGGGGGGGGAACACTGAAGCTTTCTTT. The variable domain in full, completed from reference TRBV2 and TRBJ1-1, reads EPEVTQTPSHQVTQMGQEVILRCVPISNHLYFYWYRQILGQKVEFLVSFYNNEISEKSEIFDDQFSVERPDGSNFTLKIRSTKLEDSAMYFCASRTRGGNTEAFFGQGTRLTVV.

This chain uses TRBV6-5 with TRBJ1-3, with TRBD1 matching 7 bases. Germline assignment: CDR1 MNHEY and CDR2 SVGAGI. The CDR3 is 14 amino acids. V lost 4 bases, J lost 6 bases, and 6 bases stayed unmatched. In nucleotides, the CDR3 is TGTGCCAGCAGTTTGACAGGGATGACAAACACCATATATTTT. It codes for CASSLTGMTNTIYF.

This clone has a handful of counts. The rearrangement uses TRBV3-1 (or the pseudogene TRBV3-2) and TRBJ1-3; no clear D. Germline V lookup: CDR1 LGHDT, CDR2 YNNKEL (reference sequence). The V and J ends lost 4 bases and 3 bases respectively, with 10 bases between them. CDR3 length equals 14 residues. The CDR3 bases are TGTGCCAGCAGCCCATCGGGTGATGGAAACACCATATATTTT. Encoded protein: CASSPSGDGNTIYF.

Note on this clone: Other DNA sequences from this sample encode an identical CDR3 as well. This rearrangement joins TRBV7-3 to TRBJ2-3, with D possibly being TRBD1 (6 bases). CDR1 and CDR2 from the germline V gene are SGHTA and FQGTGA. Trimming took off 5 bases at V and 0 bases at J, with 6 bases between the two ends. This CDR3 is 13 amino acids long. In nucleotides, the CDR3 is TGTGCCAGCAGCAGGGGGAGCACAGATACGCAGTATTTT. Its protein product is CASSRGSTDTQYF.

The gene calls are TRBV6-5 and TRBJ1-2; TRBD1 matches 8 bases. Per germline, CDR1 MNHEY and CDR2 SVGAGI. CDR3 size: 15 residues. V was clipped by 4 bases and J by 4 bases; unmatched bases: 8. The CDR3, as DNA: TGTGCCAGCAGTTCCTCGGACAGGGATGGCTATGGCTACACCTTC. It specifies CASSSSDRDGYGYTF.

Here the CDR3 DNA reads TGTGCCAGCAGTCCCTGGACAACCGGCGGTGAAGCTTTCTTT. This gives the protein CASSPWTTGGEAFF. The rearrangement joins TRBV27 to TRBJ1-1; tentative D call: TRBD1 (5 bases). Germline CDR1 MNHEY, CDR2 SMNVEV (reference sequence). The V end lost 5 bases, the J end lost 7 bases, and 17 bases lay between the germline ends. CDR3 length equals 14 residues.

The gene calls are TRBV27 and TRBJ2-2, with 12 nucleotides matching TRBD1. Germline lookup yields CDR1 MNHEY and CDR2 SMNVEV (reference sequence). CDR3 size: 18 residues. V lost 4 bases to trimming and J lost 4 bases; unmatched junction nucleotides: 10. CDR3: CASSSGTGGVFSTGELFF. The CDR3 region has the DNA TGTGCCAGCAGTTCCGGGACAGGGGGCGTCTTCAGCACCGGGGAGCTGTTTTTT.

The chain combines TRBV18 with TRBJ1-2; 7 nucleotides align to TRBD1. The CDR3 is made up of 14 amino acids. CDR1 is KGHSH, CDR2 LQKENI, per germline. The J segment lost 4 bases and the V segment lost 6 bases, leaving 8 bases of the junction unmatched. CDR3 sequence: CASSPSAGGYGYTF. The CDR3 coding sequence is TGTGCCAGCTCCCCGAGTGCAGGGGGCTATGGCTACACCTTC. Full variable domain (missing parts from reference TRBV18 and TRBJ1-2): NAGVMQNPRHLVRRRGQEARLRCSPMKGHSHVYWYRQLPEEGLKFMVYLQKENIIDESGMPKERFSAEFPKEGPSILRIQQVVRGDSAAYFCASSPSAGGYGYTFGSGTRLTVV.

This chain uses TRBV7-2 with TRBJ2-1; D remains unclear. This CDR3 is built from 15 residues. V was cut by 4 bases and J by 1 base, with 11 bases left in between. The V gene's germline CDR1 is SGHTA and CDR2 FQGNSA. For the CDR3, the DNA is TGTGCCAGCAGCTCCACCGGCGGTTCCTACAATGAGCAGTTCTTC. Amino acids: CASSSTGGSYNEQFF.

The rearrangement joins TRBV11-3 to TRBJ2-1, with a weak D call TRBD1 (5 bases). The germline gives CDR1 SGHNT, CDR2 YENEEA. V lost 1 base, J lost 8 bases, and 12 bases lay in between. This CDR3 comprises 14 residues. CDR3: CASSLGPSRDEQFF. The CDR3 DNA reads TGTGCCAGCAGCTTAGGCCCAAGCAGGGATGAGCAGTTCTTC.

The rearrangement links TRBV7-2 to TRBJ2-4; perhaps TRBD2 as D (5 bases). The germline V gene encodes CDR1 SGHTA and CDR2 FQGNSA. This CDR3 is 14 amino acids long. Trimming shortened V by 1 base and J by 9 bases, and 13 bases separated the two germline ends. Here the CDR3 reads CASSLGAGSSIQYF. CDR3 in DNA: TGTGCCAGCAGCTTAGGGGCGGGTTCCAGCATTCAGTACTTC.

The chain links TRBV30 to TRBJ1-2; D unclear. Between the trimmed V and J ends, which lost 3 bases and 0 bases, there was a span of 11 bases. The CDR3 sequence is 14 residues long. In germline, CDR1 is GTSNPN, CDR2 SVGIG (reference sequence). The CDR3 sequence is CAWRKTGANYGYTF. The CDR3 region has the DNA TGTGCCTGGAGAAAGACTGGAGCTAACTATGGCTACACCTTC.

The chain recombines TRBV5-1 with TRBJ2-1; 15 bases are a match to TRBD2. This CDR3 has 16 amino acids. Trimming cost V 4 bases and J 9 bases; bases outside gene matches: 8. CDR1 SGHRS and CDR2 YFSETQ come from the germline V gene. As DNA, the CDR3 is TGCGCCAGCAGCCCCGGACTAGCGGGAGGGCAGACTGAGCAGTTCTTC. Amino acids: CASSPGLAGGQTEQFF.

The J gene is TRBJ1-4, the V gene TRBV5-1; 10 bases are shared with TRBD1. Germline loops: CDR1 SGHRS, CDR2 YFSETQ. The V segment lost 0 bases and the J segment 8 bases; nucleotides outside the gene matches: 1. The CDR3 spans 14 residues. The CDR3 coding sequence is TGCGCCAGCAGCTTGGGGGACAGGGGCGAAAAACTGTTTTTT. It encodes CASSLGDRGEKLFF.

V and J are TRBV19 and TRBJ2-7; possibly TRBD2 for D (6 bases). Trimming cost V 5 bases and J 6 bases, with 20 bases left between them. In germline, CDR1 is LNHDA, CDR2 SQIVND (reference sequence). The CDR3 runs to 15 residues. The CDR3 nucleotides are TGTGCCAGTAGTTCGGTACTAGGTCCGGGGGTCGAGCAGTACTTC. It is translated as CASSSVLGPGVEQYF. Based on the CDR3 plus reference TRBV19 and TRBJ2-7, the full variable domain is DGGITQSPKYLFRKEGQNVTLSCEQNLNHDAMYWYRQDPGQGLRLIYYSQIVNDFQKGDIAEGYSVSREKKESFPLTVTSAQKNPTAFYLCASSSVLGPGVEQYFGPGTRLTVT.

The CDR3 region is CASRGGQGARSEKLFF. The CDR3 bases are TGTGCCAGCAGGGGAGGACAGGGGGCGCGAAGTGAAAAACTGTTTTTT. The chain couples TRBV6-6 to TRBJ1-4; 11 bases match TRBD1. The ends lost 6 bases at V and 7 bases at J; junction bases unmatched: 10. This CDR3 is built from 16 residues. Germline V CDR1 and CDR2: MNHNY, SVGAGI (reference sequence).

The chain joins TRBV29-1 to TRBJ1-1; D gene unclear. The CDR3 covers 14 residues. CDR1 is SQVTM and CDR2 is ANQGSEA in the germline V gene. Trimming left V 4 bases short and J 5 bases short, with 17 bases between. The CDR3 spells CSVAGRGSGTEAFF. Here the CDR3 DNA reads TGCAGCGTTGCCGGGAGAGGGTCGGGGACTGAAGCTTTCTTT. The entire variable domain, with the rest obtained from reference TRBV29-1 and TRBJ1-1, is as follows: SAVISQKPSRDICQRGTSLTIQCQVDSQVTMMFWYRQQPGQSLTLIATANQGSEATYESGFVIDKFPISRPNLTFSTLTVSNMSPEDSSIYLCSVAGRGSGTEAFFGQGTRLTVV.

The V gene is TRBV27, the J gene TRBJ1-1; 9 bases are a match to TRBD1. Trimming cost V 3 bases and J 5 bases; bases outside gene matches: 7. Germline values: CDR1 MNHEY, CDR2 SMNVEV (reference sequence). CDR3 length: 15 amino acids. The CDR3 DNA reads TGTGCCAGCAGTTTCCGGGGACAGGGAGGGACTGAAGCTTTCTTT. Its translation: CASSFRGQGGTEAFF.

The chain carries TRBV6-5 and TRBJ2-2; D call uncertain. Germline loops: CDR1 MNHEY, CDR2 SVGAGI. Trimming took 4 bases from V and 3 from J, leaving 12 bases between them. The CDR3 spans 15 residues. For the CDR3, the DNA is TGTGCCAGCAGTTCGACGGCAGGCTACACCGGGGAGCTGTTTTTT. Translation: CASSSTAGYTGELFF.